This T cell receptor (beta chain) is drawn from a study of T cell responses to AZD1222 COVID-19 vaccine. In the case of this clone: Its antigen is not identified.

Study-level findings and limits: Spike-specific TCR breadth and depth were elevated following two AZD1222 doses. The span of vaccine-associated CD4 TCRs extended across spike, with dominance at 160-218 and 743-854. Just a handful of AZD1222 recipients tested seropositive at baseline. Most donors were white British and more were female, and clonal diversity was possibly underestimated.

The protocol was immunoSEQ multiplex PCR, while the TCRdb copy is restricted to in-frame clones and leaves out a portion. Here the sample spans 110,000 to 150,000 clones, 70% to 90% being singletons. The CDR3 runs to 14 residues. Germline V lookup: CDR1 SGHNT, CDR2 YYREEE (reference sequence). Trimming removed 0 bases from V and 5 bases from J; junction bases left unmatched: 1. This clonotype was obtained from an adult in good health. The source was peripheral blood, collected on day 0 of AZD1222 vaccination. V usage is TRBV5-4 and J usage is TRBJ1-4; 7 bases align to TRBD1. The CDR3 is CASSLAGQNEKLFF. The CDR3 coding sequence is TGTGCCAGCAGCTTGGCGGGACAGAATGAAAAACTGTTTTTT.